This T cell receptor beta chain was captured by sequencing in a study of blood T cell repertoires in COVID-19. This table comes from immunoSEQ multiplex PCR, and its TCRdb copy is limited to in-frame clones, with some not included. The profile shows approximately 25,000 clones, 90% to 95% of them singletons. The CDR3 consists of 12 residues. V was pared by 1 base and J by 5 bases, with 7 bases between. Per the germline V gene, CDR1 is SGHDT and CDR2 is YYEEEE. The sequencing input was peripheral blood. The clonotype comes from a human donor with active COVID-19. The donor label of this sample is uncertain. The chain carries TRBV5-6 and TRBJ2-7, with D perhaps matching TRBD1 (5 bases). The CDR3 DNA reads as TGTGCCAGCAGCTTGCGACAGAACGAGCAGTACTTC. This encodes CASSLRQNEQYF.